The clone carrying this TCR beta chain was observed a few times. Its specificity is unknown. Donors were systemically healthy Caucasian individuals from Russia aged about 6 to 90 years. The authors ran a second PCR of about 6 to 12 cycles using a sample-barcoded 5' primer and a J-beta primer mix. Researchers report that a template-switch adaptor with 12 random nucleotides tagged each cDNA molecule. In TCRdb, the 5' RACE reads were re-called with MiXCR into one record per CDR3 protein. The table has 1.5 million to 2 million distinct CDR3 sequences, 28% seen once. The data were taken from a study of blood T cells in healthy people across ages. Trimming removed 4 bases from V and 1 base from J, with 10 bases in between. Looked up from germline, CDR1 is SGHTA and CDR2 is FQGNSA. This CDR3 contains 14 residues. Overall study findings and caveats: Long-lived donors carried more naive CD4+ cells and greater diversity than aged donors. Expanded clonotype shifts may have been confounded, as the donors had an unknown CMV status.

The receptor comes from a woman between 25 and 40 years old in good health. The sample taken for sequencing was blood. V usage is TRBV7-2 and J usage is TRBJ2-5; D is unclear. The CDR3 loop reads CASSSGNPQETQYF. The CDR3 nucleotides are TGTGCCAGCAGCTCTGGGAACCCCCAAGAGACCCAGTACTTC.